These 18 T cell receptor beta chains came from one sample sequenced in a study of tumor-infiltrating lymphocytes in primary liver carcinoma. From 450 to 600 ng total RNA, TCR beta cDNA was generated with a primer in the constant region. Researchers made the TCR beta libraries by running three nested multiplex PCR rounds with slightly modified ARM-PCR. Two initial PCR rounds of approximately 10 cycles each paired TRBV1-TRBV30 forward primers with a C-beta reverse primer. One entry per CDR3 protein results from TCRdb running MiXCR on the multiplex PCR reads. This table has about 22,000 distinct CDR3 sequences, 80% appearing once. The roughly 19-33 mg bulk tissue piece was not sorted before simultaneous RNA and DNA extraction. The sample consisted of liver tumor tissue from sampling region 2. Subset specified: tumor region T2, inferior pole. The origin of the receptors is a woman aged 30 to 39 with primary liver carcinoma and hepatitis B virus infection.

About this clonotype itself: The conserved phenylalanine or tryptophan is not found at the CDR3 terminus, so this likely reflects a read error. The chain combines TRBV4-3 with TRBJ2-3; 12 bases are shared with TRBD2. Germline CDR1 reads LGHNA; CDR2 reads YSLEER. This CDR3 is built from 18 residues. The CDR3 region has the DNA TGCGCCAACAGCCAAGAAGGTCTAGCGGGAGGGCCAACAGATATGCAGTATATT. Amino acid sequence: CANSQEGLAGGPTDMQYI.

As concerns this clonotype: Here the CDR3 omits its conserved ending phenylalanine or tryptophan, so a read error is the likely source. This chain links TRBV6-2 or TRBV6-3 with TRBJ2-5, with D unclear. The CDR3 consists of 13 residues. Germline CDR1 reads MNHEY; CDR2 reads SVGEGT. CDR3 protein: CASSFSTHLTQYI. DNA of the CDR3: TGTGCTAGCAGTTTCTCGACTCATCTGACCCAGTACATC.

Notes on this clonotype: The junction shows a germline mismatch at one end, possibly a read error. The chain couples TRBV11-2 to TRBJ1-1; D not resolved. The germline V gene has CDR1 SGHAT and CDR2 FQNNGV. The CDR3 totals 14 residues. The CDR3 nucleotides are TGTGCCAGCAGATATACATTGGGGAGGGCTGATACTTACTTT. Translation gives CASRYTLGRADTYF.

Note on this clonotype: Mismatch with germline at one junction end may stem from a read error. The genes are TRBV5-1 and TRBJ2-5; TRBD1 matches at 7 bases. The CDR3 is 15 residues long. Germline V gene lookup returns CDR1 SGHRS and CDR2 YFSETQ. CDR3: CASSHDRVGQETEYF. The CDR3 DNA is TGCGCCAGCAGCCATGACAGGGTTGGGCAAGAGACCGAGTACTTC.

In this sample, this clonotype turned up many times. A junction boundary mismatches the germline segment, possibly from a read error. The V call is TRBV12-5, the J call TRBJ2-2; D may match TRBD1 or TRBD2 (6 bases each). This CDR3 comprises 16 residues. CDR1 and CDR2 (germline): LGHNT, FRNRAP. Written as DNA, the CDR3 is TGTGTTAGTGGTCCTCCGGGGGCCACGAACACCGGGGAGCTGTTTTTT. Translated: CVSGPPGATNTGELFF.

CDR3 in DNA: TGTGCCGGCGGCTATGGTCAAAGCTCCTACAATGAGCAGTTCTTC. This codes for CAGGYGQSSYNEQFF. V gene TRBV5-8 combines with J gene TRBJ2-1; D uncertain. Germline CDR1 reads SGHTS; CDR2 reads YDEGEE. This CDR3 region has 15 residues. V lost 10 bases and J 0 bases, leaving 17 bases between the germline ends.

As for this clonotype: Since a much larger clone is just one base distant, this may be a read error. The CDR3 nucleotides read TGCGCCAGCATCTTGGGGGGGACTAGCGGGACGAATGAGCTGTTCTTC. It is translated as CASILGGTSGTNELFF. J is TRBJ2-1 and V is TRBV5-1; TRBD2 matches at 13 bases. The CDR3 spans 16 residues. Germline values: CDR1 SGHRS, CDR2 YFSETQ.

Regarding this clonotype: The junction departs from the called germline gene at one end, perhaps through a read error. This chain joins TRBV11-3 and TRBJ2-1, with 14 bases identical to TRBD2. There are 15 residues in the CDR3. CDR1 is SGHNT, CDR2 YENEEA, per germline. The chain's CDR3 is CARSRLAGGGYEQFF. The CDR3, as DNA: TGTGCCAGGAGCCGACTAGCGGGGGGGGGCTATGAGCAGTTTTTC.

A note on this clonotype: Compared with germline, one end of the junction differs, possibly owing to a read error. V and J are TRBV12-3 or TRBV12-4 and TRBJ1-5; possibly TRBD1 for D (6 bases). The CDR3 loop spans 14 amino acids. This CDR3 is CASRPTGFTQPQLF. The CDR3 region has the DNA TGTGCCAGCAGGCCAACAGGGTTTACTCAACCCCAGCTTTTT.

This clonotype was recorded many times. This chain connects TRBV6-2 or TRBV6-3 to TRBJ2-7; D is unresolved. The CDR3 has 13 residues. The V end was cut by 2 bases, the J end by 2 bases, with 7 bases between. CDR1 and CDR2 (germline): MNHEY, SVGEGT. The CDR3 coding sequence is TGTGCCAGCAGTTACGAGGTACCCTACGAGCAGTACTTC. Protein: CASSYEVPYEQYF.

Comment on this clonotype: The junction shows a germline mismatch at one end, possibly a read error. This chain uses TRBV11-2 with TRBJ2-7; D call uncertain. CDR1 is SGHAT, CDR2 FQNNGV, per germline. The CDR3 has 13 amino acids. The CDR3, as DNA: TGTGCCAGCAGCATAGGCTCAAACTACGAACAGAACTTC. Translating it yields CASSIGSNYEQNF.

Turning to this clonotype: The junction does not match germline at one end; this may be a read error. The chain carries TRBV10-3 and TRBJ2-1; TRBD2 might be the D (5 bases). Per the germline V gene, CDR1 is ENHRY and CDR2 is SYGVKD. The CDR3 consists of 16 residues. The CDR3 bases are TGTGCCATCAGTGAATCGATGAGCGGATCCAACAATGATCAGTTCTTC. Translated, it gives CAISESMSGSNNDQFF.

Turning to this clonotype: This CDR3 is missing its conserved last phenylalanine or tryptophan, likely due to a read error. The chain employs TRBV12-3 or TRBV12-4 and TRBJ2-5; possible D gene TRBD2, 6 bases. The CDR3 is made up of 15 amino acids. V was pared by 5 bases and J by 3 bases, with 16 bases between. This CDR3 is CASSTYPGTEETQYL. The DNA of the CDR3 is TGTGCCAGCAGTACCTACCCCGGGACTGAAGAGACCCAGTACCTC.

This clonotype was picked up a small number of times. The junction and the germline gene differ at one end; a read error may be behind it. The rearrangement uses TRBV4-3 and TRBJ1-4; the D gene is possibly TRBD1 (5 bases). The CDR3 spans 16 residues. The germline V gene has CDR1 LGHNA and CDR2 YSLEER. This chain's CDR3 is CASSQAPGRGGEKLLF. The CDR3 DNA reads TGCGCTAGCAGCCAAGCACCGGGCCGGGGGGGAGAAAAACTGCTTTTT.

Remarks on this clonotype: This may come from a read error, since a much larger clone is one base off. CDR3 loop: CANSQSVWSGDPDDTHYF. CDR3 sequence (DNA): TGCGCCAACAGCCAGTCGGTCTGGTCGGGTGATCCCGATGATACGCACTATTTT. The V and J genes are TRBV4-3 and TRBJ2-3; no clear D gene. Germline V CDR1 and CDR2: LGHNA, YSLEER. The CDR3 covers 18 residues.

In its sample, this clonotype was seen once. At one boundary the junction diverges from the germline segment, which might be a read error. This chain uses TRBV5-8 with TRBJ2-6; no definite D call. The CDR3 loop spans 16 amino acids. Germline CDR1 reads SGHTS; CDR2 reads YDEGEE. CDR3 coding DNA: TGTGGCAGCACCTTGACGGGCTTCTCTGGGGCCAACGTCCTGACTTTC. It translates to CGSTLTGFSGANVLTF.

Details on this clonotype: One end of the junction does not line up with germline, which may come from a read error. V usage is TRBV12-3 or TRBV12-4 and J usage is TRBJ2-2; D not certain. The CDR3 has 16 residues. Here the CDR3 DNA reads TGTGCCAGCAGTTTTGTCATGCAGAAGAACGCCGGGGAGCTGTTTTTT. Encoded protein: CASSFVMQKNAGELFF.

At least ten counts were recorded for this clonotype. The chain couples TRBV11-2 to TRBJ1-1; the D is unclear. V dropped 1 base and J dropped 5 bases, with 2 bases sitting between them. Germline V lookup: CDR1 SGHAT, CDR2 FQNNGV. This CDR3 is 11 amino acids long. The CDR3 coding sequence is TGTGCCAGCAGCTTAGGTACTGAAGCTTTCTTT. Protein sequence: CASSLGTEAFF.